There are a few counts of the clone carrying this T cell receptor beta chain. Clones were read by immunoSEQ multiplex PCR, and TCRdb kept only the in-frame ones, dropping some. This repertoire shows approximately 110,000 clones, around 76% found once; its top ten account for about 6.3%. The data were obtained in a study of blood T cell repertoires in COVID-19. Trimming removed 6 bases from V and 5 bases from J; junction bases left unmatched: 8. Germline lookup yields CDR1 MNHEY and CDR2 SMNVEV (reference sequence). The CDR3 has 14 amino acids. The chain joins TRBV27 to TRBJ2-7; TRBD1 aligns across 9 bases. The source is a man at least 80 years old with COVID-19, enrolled during active disease. Specimen: peripheral blood. The CDR3 DNA is TGTGCCAGCAGCCGGGGGGACAGGGACCACGAGCAGTACTTC. Protein sequence: CASSRGDRDHEQYF.